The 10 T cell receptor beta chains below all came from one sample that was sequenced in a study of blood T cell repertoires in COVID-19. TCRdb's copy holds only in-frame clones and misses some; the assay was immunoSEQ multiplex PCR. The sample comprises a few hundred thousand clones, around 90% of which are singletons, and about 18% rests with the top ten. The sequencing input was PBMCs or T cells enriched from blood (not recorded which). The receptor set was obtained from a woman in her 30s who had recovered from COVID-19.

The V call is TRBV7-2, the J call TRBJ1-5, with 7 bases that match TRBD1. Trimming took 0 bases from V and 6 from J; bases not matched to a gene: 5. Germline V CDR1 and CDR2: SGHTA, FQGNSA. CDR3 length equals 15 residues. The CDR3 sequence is CASSLALGGSQPQHF. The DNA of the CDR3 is TGTGCCAGCAGCTTAGCGCTAGGGGGCAGTCAGCCCCAGCATTTT.

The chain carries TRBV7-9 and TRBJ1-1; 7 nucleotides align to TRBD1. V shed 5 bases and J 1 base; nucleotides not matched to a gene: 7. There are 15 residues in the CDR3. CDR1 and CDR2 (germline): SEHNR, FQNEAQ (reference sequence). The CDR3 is CASSGRTGENTEAFF. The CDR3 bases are TGTGCCAGCAGCGGACGGACAGGCGAGAACACTGAAGCTTTCTTT.

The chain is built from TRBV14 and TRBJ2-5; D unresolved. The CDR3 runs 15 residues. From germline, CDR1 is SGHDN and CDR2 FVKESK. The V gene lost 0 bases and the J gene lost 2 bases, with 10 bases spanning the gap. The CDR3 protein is CASSQDSGRQETQYF. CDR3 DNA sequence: TGTGCCAGCAGCCAAGATAGTGGCAGGCAAGAGACCCAGTACTTC.

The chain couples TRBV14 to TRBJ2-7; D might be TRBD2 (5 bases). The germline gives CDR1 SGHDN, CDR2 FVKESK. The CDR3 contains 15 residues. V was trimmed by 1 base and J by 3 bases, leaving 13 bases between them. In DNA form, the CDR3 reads TGTGCCAGCAGCCAAGCTCAACTAGACTACTACGAGCAGTACTTC. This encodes CASSQAQLDYYEQYF.

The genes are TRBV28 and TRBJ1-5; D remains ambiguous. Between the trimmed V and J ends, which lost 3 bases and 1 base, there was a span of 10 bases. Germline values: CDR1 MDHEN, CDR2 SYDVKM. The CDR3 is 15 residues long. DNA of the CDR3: TGTGCCAGCAGTTTCATCGGTCGCAGCAATCAGCCCCAGCATTTT. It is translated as CASSFIGRSNQPQHF.

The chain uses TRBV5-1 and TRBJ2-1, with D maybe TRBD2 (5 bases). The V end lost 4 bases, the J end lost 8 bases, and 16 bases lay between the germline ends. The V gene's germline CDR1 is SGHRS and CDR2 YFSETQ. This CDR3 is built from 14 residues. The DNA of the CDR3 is TGCGCCAGCAGCCCAGAGCGGACTTTCGATGAGCAGTTCTTC. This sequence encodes CASSPERTFDEQFF.

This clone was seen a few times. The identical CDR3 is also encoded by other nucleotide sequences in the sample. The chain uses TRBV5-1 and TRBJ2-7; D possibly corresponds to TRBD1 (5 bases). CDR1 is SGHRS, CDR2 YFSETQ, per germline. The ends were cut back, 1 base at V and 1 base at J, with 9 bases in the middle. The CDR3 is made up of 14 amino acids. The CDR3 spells CASSLSQGSYEQYF. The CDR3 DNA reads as TGCGCCAGCAGCTTGTCGCAGGGATCCTACGAGCAGTACTTC.

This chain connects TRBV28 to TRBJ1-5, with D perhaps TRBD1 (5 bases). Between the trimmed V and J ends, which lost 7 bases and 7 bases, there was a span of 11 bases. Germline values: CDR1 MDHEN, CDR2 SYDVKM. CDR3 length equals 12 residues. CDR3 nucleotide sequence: TGTGCCAGCACCGACAGAGGCCAGCCCCAGCATTTT. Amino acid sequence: CASTDRGQPQHF. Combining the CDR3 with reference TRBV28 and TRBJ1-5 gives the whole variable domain DVKVTQSSRYLVKRTGEKVFLECVQDMDHENMFWYRQDPGLGLRLIYFSYDVKMKEKGDIPEGYSVSREKKERFSLILESASTNQTSMYLCASTDRGQPQHFGDGTRLSIL.

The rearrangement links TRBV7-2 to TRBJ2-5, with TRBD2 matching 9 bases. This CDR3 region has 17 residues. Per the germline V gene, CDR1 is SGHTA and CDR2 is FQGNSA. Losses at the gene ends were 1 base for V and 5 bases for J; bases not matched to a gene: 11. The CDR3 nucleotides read TGTGCCAGCAGCTTAGGACCGGCGGGAGGGCCAGGGGAGACCCAGTACTTC. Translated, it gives CASSLGPAGGPGETQYF. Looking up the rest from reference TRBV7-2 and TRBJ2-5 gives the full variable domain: GAGVSQSPSNKVTEKGKDVELRCDPISGHTALYWYRQSLGQGLEFLIYFQGNSAPDKSGLPSDRFSAERTGGSVSTLTIQRTQQEDSAVYLCASSLGPAGGPGETQYFGPGTRLLVL.

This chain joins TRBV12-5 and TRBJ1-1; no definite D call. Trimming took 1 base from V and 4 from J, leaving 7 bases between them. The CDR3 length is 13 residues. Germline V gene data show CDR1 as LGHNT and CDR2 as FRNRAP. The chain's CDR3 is CASGLDSGTEAFF. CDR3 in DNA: TGTGCTAGTGGTTTGGACAGTGGCACTGAAGCTTTCTTT. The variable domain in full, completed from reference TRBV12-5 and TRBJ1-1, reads DARVTQTPRHKVTEMGQEVTMRCQPILGHNTVFWYRQTMMQGLELLAYFRNRAPLDDSGMPKDRFSAEMPDATLATLKIQPSEPRDSAVYFCASGLDSGTEAFFGQGTRLTVV.